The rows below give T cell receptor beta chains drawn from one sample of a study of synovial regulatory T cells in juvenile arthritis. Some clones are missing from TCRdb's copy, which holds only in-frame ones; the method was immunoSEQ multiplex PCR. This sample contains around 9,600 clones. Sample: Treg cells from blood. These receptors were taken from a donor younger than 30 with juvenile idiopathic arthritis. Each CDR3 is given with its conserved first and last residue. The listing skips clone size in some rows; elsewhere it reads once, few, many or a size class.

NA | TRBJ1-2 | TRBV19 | CASSIGTYYGYTF
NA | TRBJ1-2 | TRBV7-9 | CASSLGGYGYTF
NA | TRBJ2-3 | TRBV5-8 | CASSRREGTQYF
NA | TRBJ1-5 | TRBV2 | CASSGSRGQPQHF
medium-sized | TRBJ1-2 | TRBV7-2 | CASSLTLPTNYGYTF
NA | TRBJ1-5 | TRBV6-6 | CASSYSRTGKGSQHF
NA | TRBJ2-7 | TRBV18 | CASSPGNSYEQYF
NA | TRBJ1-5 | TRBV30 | CAWSVLGPSPQHF
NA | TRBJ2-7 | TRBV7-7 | CASSSDRGYEQYF
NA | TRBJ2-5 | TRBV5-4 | CASSLKGLAGLETQYF
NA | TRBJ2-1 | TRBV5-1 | CASSSGTSVYNEQFF
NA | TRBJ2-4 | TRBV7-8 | CASSFPDLAKNIQYF
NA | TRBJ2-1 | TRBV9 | CASSVGRGMNVWQFF
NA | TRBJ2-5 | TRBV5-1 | CASSLDETQYF
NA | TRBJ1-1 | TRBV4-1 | CASRRLFRNTEAFF
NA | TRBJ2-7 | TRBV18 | CASSPGDSSGRF
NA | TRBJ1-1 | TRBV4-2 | CASSQVSENTEAFF
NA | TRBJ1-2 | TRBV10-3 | CAISDRVYGYTF
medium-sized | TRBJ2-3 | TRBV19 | CASSTGLAGGQSTDTQYF
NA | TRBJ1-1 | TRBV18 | CASSPAAGTLGEAFF
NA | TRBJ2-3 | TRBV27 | CASRAGLAGGQYF
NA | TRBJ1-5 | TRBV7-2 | CASSATGGNQPQHF
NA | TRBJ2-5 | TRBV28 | CASSFLETQYF
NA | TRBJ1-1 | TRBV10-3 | CAISRQGGNTEAFF
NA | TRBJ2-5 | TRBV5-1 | CASSFGHAGGAETQYF
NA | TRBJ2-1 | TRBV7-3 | CASSLRAGTGHNEQFF
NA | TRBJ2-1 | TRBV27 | CASSLQGEDSYNEQFF
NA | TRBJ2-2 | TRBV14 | CASSPYNTGELFF
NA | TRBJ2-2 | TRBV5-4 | CASSLVGTGGNTGELFF
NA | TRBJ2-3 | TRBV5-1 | CASRRGTTDTQYF
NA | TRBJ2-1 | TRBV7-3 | CASSPSGTSGFRNEQFF
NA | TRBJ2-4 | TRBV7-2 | CASSLISGRVHIQYF
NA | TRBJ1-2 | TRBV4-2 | CASSQSGSASYGYTF
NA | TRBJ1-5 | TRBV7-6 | CASSLSGDQPQHF
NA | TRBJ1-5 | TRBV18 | CASSPSGGNQPQHF
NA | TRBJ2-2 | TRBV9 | CASSSRLGPGELFF
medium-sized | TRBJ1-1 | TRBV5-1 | CASSLAQSHTEAFF
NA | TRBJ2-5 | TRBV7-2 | CASSLSAAGAAETQYF
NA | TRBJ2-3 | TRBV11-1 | CASSRDRGRTDTQYF
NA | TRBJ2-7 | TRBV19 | CASSSGLAGGYEQYF
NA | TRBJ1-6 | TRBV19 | CASSPRTGAYNSPLHF
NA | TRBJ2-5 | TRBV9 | CASSVEHTGGGTQYF
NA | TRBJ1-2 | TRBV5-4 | CASSFNDGYTF
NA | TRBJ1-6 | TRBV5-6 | CASRRDRMDSPLHF
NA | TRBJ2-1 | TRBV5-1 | CASSPGLAGGNEQFF
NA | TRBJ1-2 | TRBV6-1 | CASGDRWNVYGYTF
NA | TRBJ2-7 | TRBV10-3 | CAISGGALYEQYF
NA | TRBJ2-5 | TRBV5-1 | CASSLGPTGGRETQYF
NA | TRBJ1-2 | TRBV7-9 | CASSEDRVSNYGYTF
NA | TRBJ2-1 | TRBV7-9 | CASSLRAGGSNEQFF
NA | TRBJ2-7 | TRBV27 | CASSFSYIDYEQYF
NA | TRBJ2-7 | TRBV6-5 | CASSPQPSSGREQYF
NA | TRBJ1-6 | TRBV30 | CAWSSEVTLHF
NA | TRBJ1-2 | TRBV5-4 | CASSSIGQGNFYGYTF
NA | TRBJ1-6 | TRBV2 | CASSESGRISSPLHF
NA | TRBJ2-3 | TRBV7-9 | CASSFIAGGYTDTQYF
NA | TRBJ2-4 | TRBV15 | CATSRGVGWAKNIQYF